This entry lists 21 T cell receptor beta chains sequenced from one sample in a study of CD8 T cells in Susac syndrome. The RNA input was about 0.5 to 1 ug, and it was reverse transcribed with random hexamers. Each CDR3 protein gets one entry after TCRdb re-called the immunoSEQ multiplex PCR reads with MiXCR. The data show roughly 110,000 distinct CDR3 sequences, approximately 93% seen once. Input material: CD8+ T cells from PBMCs. Receptor source: a human donor with Susac syndrome.

The table lists this clonotype with a count of one. J is TRBJ2-1 and V is TRBV14; 8 positions match TRBD2. The CDR3 is 15 residues long. Germline V lookup: CDR1 SGHDN, CDR2 FVKESK. V gave up 0 bases and J gave up 7 bases; unmatched junction bases: 5. CDR3 coding DNA: TGTGCCAGCAGCCAAGAGGCCGGGGGGGCGAATGAGCAGTTCTTC. It translates to CASSQEAGGANEQFF.

This clonotype was seen only once. V and J are TRBV6-5 and TRBJ2-1; TRBD2 matches 8 bases. Trimming took 4 bases from V and 6 from J; bases not matched to a gene: 14. Germline V gives CDR1 MNHEY, CDR2 SVGAGI. This CDR3 comprises 17 residues. The CDR3 loop is CASSFHPRAGGSNEQFF. In DNA form, the CDR3 reads TGTGCCAGCAGTTTCCACCCCCGGGCGGGGGGAAGCAATGAGCAGTTCTTC.

This chain joins TRBV27 and TRBJ2-7, with 8 bases that match TRBD1. V dropped 4 bases and J dropped 3; count of bases not matched to a gene: 5. CDR3 size: 14 residues. The germline V gene encodes CDR1 MNHEY and CDR2 SMNVEV (reference sequence). The CDR3 loop is CASSSGQGDYEQYF. The CDR3, as DNA: TGTGCCAGCAGTTCAGGACAGGGAGACTACGAGCAGTACTTC.

The chain combines TRBV20-1 with TRBJ2-1; the match to TRBD1 covers 8 bases. The germline CDR1 and CDR2 sequences are DFQATT and SNEGSKA (reference sequence). There are 16 residues in the CDR3. V was clipped by 2 bases and J by 0 bases; unmatched bases: 6. The DNA for the CDR3 is TGCAGTGCTAGACCCACGACAGGGGTCTCCTACAATGAGCAGTTCTTC. This gives the protein CSARPTTGVSYNEQFF.

The rearrangement joins TRBV29-1 to TRBJ1-2; possible D gene TRBD1, 6 bases. Trimming removed 4 bases from V and 7 bases from J, with 16 bases in between. Looked up from germline, CDR1 is SQVTM and CDR2 is ANQGSEA. The CDR3 runs to 13 residues. In DNA form, the CDR3 reads TGCAGCGTTGTCCCCTGGACAGAAGTTGGCTACACCTTC. Its translation: CSVVPWTEVGYTF.

This rearrangement joins TRBV4-2 to TRBJ2-6, with unresolved D. The CDR3 consists of 13 residues. CDR1 is LGHNA and CDR2 is YNFKEQ in the germline V gene. V lost 2 bases and J lost 13, with 12 bases in between. CDR3 in DNA: TGTGCCAGCAGCCAACAGGCTAAAGGGGTCCTGACTTTC. Translating it yields CASSQQAKGVLTF.

This chain connects TRBV19 to TRBJ2-1; no reliable D call. This CDR3 is built from 14 residues. V dropped 3 bases and J dropped 0 bases, with 6 bases sitting between them. The germline gives CDR1 LNHDA, CDR2 SQIVND (reference sequence). The CDR3 DNA is TGTGCCAGTAGTATTCAGAGCTCCTACAATGAGCAGTTCTTC. Translated, it gives CASSIQSSYNEQFF.

The chain couples TRBV4-1 to TRBJ2-1; D may be TRBD2 (6 bases). This CDR3 has 17 amino acids. Germline values: CDR1 MGHRA, CDR2 YSYEKL. Trimming left V 0 bases short and J 6 bases short, with 18 bases between. CDR3 sequence (DNA): TGCGCCAGCAGCCAAGATCGACGGGTGCGGGGACGCAATGAGCAGTTCTTC. As protein: CASSQDRRVRGRNEQFF.

The CDR3 coding sequence is TGTGCCAGCAGTTTCGGGGTTACCGACTATGGCTACACCTTC. This encodes CASSFGVTDYGYTF. The chain employs TRBV27 and TRBJ1-2, with D uncertain. Germline loops: CDR1 MNHEY, CDR2 SMNVEV (reference sequence). There are 14 residues in the CDR3. Trimming stripped 3 bases from V and 3 bases from J, with 11 bases between.

This clonotype was recorded once. The chain recombines TRBV9 with TRBJ2-2, with D uncertain. The CDR3 is 15 residues long. V was cut by 3 bases and J by 8 bases, with 17 bases left in between. Germline V gene data show CDR1 as SGDLS and CDR2 as YYNGEE. The CDR3 here is CASSAHSLSGGELFF. Here the CDR3 DNA reads TGTGCCAGCAGCGCCCACTCTCTATCCGGAGGGGAGCTGTTTTTT.

This clonotype appeared a single time. This rearrangement joins TRBV9 to TRBJ2-3; perhaps D is TRBD1 or TRBD2 (7 bases each). The CDR3 has 16 residues. Germline V lookup: CDR1 SGDLS, CDR2 YYNGEE. V lost 4 bases, J lost 2 bases, and 17 bases lay in between. The CDR3 loop is CASSSRDSGVTDTQYF. In DNA form, the CDR3 reads TGTGCCAGCAGCTCTCGGGACAGCGGGGTCACAGATACGCAGTATTTT.

The chain combines TRBV7-3 with TRBJ2-2; 10 bases match TRBD2. V was clipped by 2 bases and J by 4 bases; unmatched bases: 1. The CDR3 is made up of 15 amino acids. Germline V lookup: CDR1 SGHTA, CDR2 FQGTGA. CDR3 protein: CASSLERGGTGELFF. The CDR3 nucleotides read TGTGCCAGCAGCTTAGAGCGGGGGGGCACCGGGGAGCTGTTTTTT.

This chain connects TRBV5-1 to TRBJ2-1; 7 nucleotides match TRBD2. Per the germline V gene, CDR1 is SGHRS and CDR2 is YFSETQ. This CDR3 is 15 amino acids long. Trimming cost V 0 bases and J 3 bases; bases outside gene matches: 3. DNA of the CDR3: TGCGCCAGCAGCTTGGTTGGGACTATCTACAATGAGCAGTTCTTC. This codes for CASSLVGTIYNEQFF.

The chain has TRBV9 and TRBJ2-7; 7 bases are shared with TRBD1. CDR3 size: 13 residues. Germline V gives CDR1 SGDLS, CDR2 YYNGEE. Trimming took 2 bases from V and 7 from J; bases not matched to a gene: 6. The CDR3 DNA reads TGTGCCAGCAGCGTGACAGGGTCCGGGGAGCAGTACTTC. Its protein product is CASSVTGSGEQYF.

The sample holds one count of this clonotype. The V call is TRBV6-5, the J call TRBJ1-6; 8 nucleotides line up with TRBD1. This CDR3 spans 14 amino acids. The junction had 4 bases not matched to a gene; V was cut back by 6 bases and J by 6 bases. Germline values: CDR1 MNHEY, CDR2 SVGAGI. The DNA of the CDR3 is TGTGCCAGCAGAGCGGACAGGGCTAATTCACCCCTCCACTTT. It yields the protein CASRADRANSPLHF.

The chain is built from TRBV7-3 and TRBJ2-1; possibly TRBD1 for D (5 bases). V lost 5 bases, J lost 4 bases, and 9 bases lay in between. The CDR3 totals 13 residues. Germline CDR1 reads SGHTA; CDR2 reads FQGTGA. Here the CDR3 reads CASSKGSYNEQFF. DNA of the CDR3: TGTGCCAGCAGCAAGGGGTCATACAATGAGCAGTTCTTC.

This chain uses TRBV20-1 with TRBJ1-2; no definite D call. Trimming removed 0 bases from V and 3 bases from J, with 11 bases in between. Germline V gene data show CDR1 as DFQATT and CDR2 as SNEGSKA (reference sequence). CDR3 length: 14 residues. CDR3 coding DNA: TGCAGTGCTAGAGAAGGAGTTGGGTACTATGGCTACACCTTC. It translates to CSAREGVGYYGYTF.

J is TRBJ1-1 and V is TRBV20-1; D remains unclear. This CDR3 is 14 amino acids long. Germline CDR1 is DFQATT and CDR2 is SNEGSKA (reference sequence). Trimming left V 1 base short and J 1 base short, with 10 bases between. CDR3 amino acids: CSARGGVGNTEAFF. The DNA for the CDR3 is TGCAGTGCTAGAGGTGGGGTTGGGAACACTGAAGCTTTCTTT.

The chain carries TRBV4-1 and TRBJ1-1; perhaps TRBD1 as D (6 bases). The germline gives CDR1 MGHRA, CDR2 YSYEKL. Trimming shortened V by 1 base and J by 5 bases, and 20 bases separated the two germline ends. CDR3 length equals 17 residues. The CDR3 loop reads CASSQVRRVGGETEAFF. CDR3 coding DNA: TGCGCCAGCAGCCAAGTAAGGAGAGTAGGGGGGGAGACTGAAGCTTTCTTT.

CDR3 nucleotides: TGTGCCAGCAGCTTAGCTTCAGGGAGCTCCTACAATGAGCAGTTCTTC. Its translation: CASSLASGSSYNEQFF. The V gene is TRBV7-9, the J gene TRBJ2-1; either TRBD1 or TRBD2 may supply D (5 bases each). The germline V gene has CDR1 SEHNR and CDR2 FQNEAQ (reference sequence). V lost 0 bases to trimming and J lost 0 bases, with 9 bases between them. The CDR3 is 16 residues long.

The chain employs TRBV5-4 and TRBJ1-4; 8 nucleotides line up with TRBD1. Germline V gene data show CDR1 as SGHNT and CDR2 as YYREEE (reference sequence). V was clipped by 4 bases and J by 7 bases; unmatched bases: 6. There are 14 residues in the CDR3. The CDR3 reads CASSPQGASEKLFF. As DNA, the CDR3 is TGTGCCAGCAGCCCGCAGGGGGCGAGTGAAAAACTGTTTTTT.